This T cell receptor (beta chain) originates from a study of somatic mutations in cytotoxic T cells in rheumatoid arthritis. Study at large: Patient blood (around 30 ml EDTA) was collected right after diagnosis, preceding any treatment. Selected populations of V beta antibody-stained T cells underwent flow sorting at nearly 100% purity; these encompassed V beta1+ cells subjected to TCRB sequencing.

J gave up 7 bases and V 9 bases, and 9 bases lay outside the gene matches. Per germline, CDR1 MNHEY and CDR2 SMNVEV (reference sequence). The length of the CDR3 is 15 residues. Sequencing was performed with immunoSEQ multiplex PCR; in TCRdb, only in-frame clones are kept and a portion is missing. The table includes around 2,800 clones, approximately 78% detected once. In its sample, this clone was seen once. The chain uses TRBV27 and TRBJ2-2, with 12 bases identical to TRBD2. Sequencing was performed on CD8+ T cells sorted from blood. This TCR was sampled from a man aged 55 to 70 with rheumatoid arthritis. CDR3 DNA: TGTGCCAGTCTAGCGGGAGGGCCAAATGGCGGGGAGCTGTTTTTT. The encoded protein is CASLAGGPNGGELFF.